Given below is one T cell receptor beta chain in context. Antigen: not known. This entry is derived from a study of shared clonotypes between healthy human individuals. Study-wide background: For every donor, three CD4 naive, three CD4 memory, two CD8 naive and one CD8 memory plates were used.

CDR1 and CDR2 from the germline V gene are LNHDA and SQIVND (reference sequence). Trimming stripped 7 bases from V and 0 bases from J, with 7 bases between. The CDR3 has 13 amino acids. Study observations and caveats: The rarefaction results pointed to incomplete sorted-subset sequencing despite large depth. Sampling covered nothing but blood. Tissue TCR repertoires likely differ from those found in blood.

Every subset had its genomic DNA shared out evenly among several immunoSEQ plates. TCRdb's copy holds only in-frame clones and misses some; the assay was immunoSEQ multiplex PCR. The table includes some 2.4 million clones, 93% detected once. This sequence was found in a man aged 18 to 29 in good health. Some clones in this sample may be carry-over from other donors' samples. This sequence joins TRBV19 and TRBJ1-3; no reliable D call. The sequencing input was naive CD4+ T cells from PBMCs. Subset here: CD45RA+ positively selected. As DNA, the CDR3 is TGTGCCAGTAAGCAGGACTCTGGAAACACCATATATTTT. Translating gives CASKQDSGNTIYF. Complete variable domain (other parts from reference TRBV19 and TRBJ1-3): DGGITQSPKYLFRKEGQNVTLSCEQNLNHDAMYWYRQDPGQGLRLIYYSQIVNDFQKGDIAEGYSVSREKKESFPLTVTSAQKNPTAFYLCASKQDSGNTIYFGEGSWLTVV.